This T cell receptor beta chain came from a study of cytomegalovirus exposure and HLA in healthy donors (dated by TCRdb to between 2016 and 2019). Regarding the study in general: The 670 or so repertoires of the first cohort and the roughly 110 validation repertoires were produced on the same platform, according to a later analysis. The aim of the study was to test whether cataloging public T cell receptors could identify signatures of past pathogen exposure. In addition to the first cohort of around 670 subjects, a separate validation cohort of approximately 110 different subjects was used. To predict cytomegalovirus infection status, the study combined high-throughput TCR immunosequencing, statistical association of individual TCRs with disease status, and machine learning.

Notes on this clone: Its antigen is currently not known. No base quality values were provided; no much bigger clone lies one nucleotide off. The same CDR3 can be traced to other DNA sequences in this sample.

Separate from the approximately 670-subject first cohort, the validation cohort of 90 to 150 subjects was the group to which the donors belonged. The library was prepared using the immunoSEQ multiplex PCR assay. In the source study's methods: A statistical classification framework was built to diagnose cytomegalovirus status from the catalog of TCR beta chain sequences. In TCRdb, the immuneACCESS table is reduced to in-frame sequences with V and J assigned. These tables do not hold every clone; where another copy was compared, an unresolved V gene accounts for under half, and the others remain unexplained. The V and J calls and clone size were taken over from that table, and D and trimming were inferred from the DNA. The sample table contains 200,000 to 250,000 clones; only one count was recorded for 88% of them. The top ten constitute 2.5% to 3.5% of the sample. What the work shows at the level of the full study, not this receptor alone: Most TCR sequences were seen in very few donors, while some public TCRs were found in many individuals. Three of the identified cytomegalovirus-associated TCR beta chains were confirmed in vitro to be specific for cytomegalovirus antigens. A later analysis had no HLA typing for the validation cohort, so co-occurrence there was scored across all 110 or so repertoires. Cytomegalovirus status was reported to be diagnosed by the classifier with high specificity and sensitivity in both the original and validation cohorts. The study gave a list of 150 to 200 TCR beta chains associated with cytomegalovirus. Of the cluster scores, roughly 93% were above 0 in a later analysis, which found that TCRs clustered in the first cohort also tended to co-occur in the 120 or so validation repertoires. It was suggested by the authors that the approach could potentially be generalized to other disease states and immunological phenotypes.

From the cysteine through the phenylalanine, the CDR3 covers 13 amino acids. Only the CDR3 DNA is retained, 39 bases long and in frame from the first base. Trimming accounts for 2 bases at V and 3 bases at J, while the number of junction bases matched to no gene is 1. Based on the germline V gene (reference sequence), the CDR1 and CDR2 sequences are MNHEY and SMNVEV. The clonotype was recovered from a woman aged 18-29 years in good health and CMV-seronegative. The rearrangement combines TRBV27 with TRBJ2-7; 7 of the junction bases match TRBD2. The source material was PBMCs. For the CDR3, the sequence is CASSLTGGYEQYF. The sequenced DNA: TGTGCCAGCAGTTTAACGGGGGGCTACGAGCAGTACTTC.